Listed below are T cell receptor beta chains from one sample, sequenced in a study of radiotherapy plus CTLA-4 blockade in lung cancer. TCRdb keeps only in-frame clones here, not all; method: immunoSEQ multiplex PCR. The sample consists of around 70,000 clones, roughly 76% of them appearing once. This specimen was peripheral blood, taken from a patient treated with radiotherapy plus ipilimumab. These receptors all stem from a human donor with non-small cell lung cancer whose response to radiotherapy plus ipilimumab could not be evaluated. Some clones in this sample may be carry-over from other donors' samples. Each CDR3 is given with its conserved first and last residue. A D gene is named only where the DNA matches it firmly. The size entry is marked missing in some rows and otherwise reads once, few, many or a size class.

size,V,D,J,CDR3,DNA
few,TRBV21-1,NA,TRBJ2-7,CASSKATGPTYEQYF,TGTGCCAGCAGCAAAGCGACAGGACCAACCTACGAGCAGTACTTC
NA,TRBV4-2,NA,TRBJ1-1,CASSQADTEAFF,TGTGCCAGCAGCCAAGCCGACACTGAAGCTTTCTTT
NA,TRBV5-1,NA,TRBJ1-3,CASSFASETELGNTIYF,TGCGCCAGCAGCTTCGCCTCGGAGACGGAATTAGGAAACACCATATATTTT
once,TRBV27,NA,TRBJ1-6,CASSSEGSYNSPLHF,TGTGCCAGCAGTTCAGAGGGCTCCTATAATTCACCCCTCCACTTT
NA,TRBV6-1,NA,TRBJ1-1,CASSRGGVYTEAFF,TGTGCCAGCAGTCGGGGGGGGGTGTACACTGAAGCTTTCTTT
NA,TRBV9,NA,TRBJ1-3,CASSVLSGNTIYF,TGTGCCAGCAGCGTACTCTCTGGAAACACCATATATTTT
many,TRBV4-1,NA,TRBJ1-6,CASSQGRNISPLHF,TGCGCCAGCAGCCAAGGGAGGAACATCTCACCCCTCCACTTT
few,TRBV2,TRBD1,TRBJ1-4,CASSETGGDEKLFF,TGTGCCAGCAGTGAAACAGGGGGGGATGAAAAACTGTTTTTT
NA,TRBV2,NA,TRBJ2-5,CASSVEGGKETQYF,TGTGCCAGCAGTGTTGAGGGGGGGAAAGAGACCCAGTACTTC
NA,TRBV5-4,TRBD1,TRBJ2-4,CASSEGRDRENIQYF,TGTGCCAGCAGCGAAGGACGGGACAGGGAGAACATTCAGTACTTC
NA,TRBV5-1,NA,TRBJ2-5,CASSLSPTSPGETQYF,TGCGCCAGCAGCTTGTCCCCGACTAGTCCAGGAGAGACCCAGTACTTC
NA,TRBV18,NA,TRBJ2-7,CASSPGQVEAGYEQYF,TGTGCCAGCTCACCAGGCCAGGTCGAGGCAGGGTACGAGCAGTACTTC
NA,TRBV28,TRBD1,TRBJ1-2,CASSVQGDGYTF,TGTGCCAGCAGCGTACAGGGGGATGGCTACACCTTC
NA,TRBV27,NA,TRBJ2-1,CASTTQGWDEQFF,TGTGCCAGCACCACCCAGGGATGGGATGAGCAGTTCTTC
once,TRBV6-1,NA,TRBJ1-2,CASCLREPYGYTF,TGTGCCAGCTGCTTACGGGAGCCTTATGGCTACACCTTC
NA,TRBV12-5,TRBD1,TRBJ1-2,CASGEDRGYGYTF,TGTGCTAGTGGTGAGGACAGGGGCTATGGCTACACCTTC